This paragraph reports one T cell receptor (beta chain). The target antigen is unknown. This may be a read error: a much more frequent sequence differs by one nucleotide. The V end was cut by 8 bases, the J end by 2 bases, with 14 bases between. The CDR3 extends over 13 amino acids. Germline CDR1 is DFQATT and CDR2 is SNEGSKA (reference sequence). The data belong to a study of identical twins. Study-wide results and limits: Out-of-frame alpha sequences common to twins were enriched for low generation probability. While abundant cord blood beta clonotypes carried fewer insertions, memory repertoires showed no such pattern.

A universal primer site was created by template switching, with the cDNA bearing unique molecular identifiers. Each CDR3 protein is one row after TCRdb ran MiXCR on the 5' RACE reads. This sample has about 240,000 distinct CDR3 sequences, with roughly 10% found just once. The V call is TRBV20-1, the J call TRBJ2-3; weak D call: TRBD1 (6 bases). Sequencing was carried out using memory T cells sorted from blood. The receptor was derived from a man aged 45-65 years in good health. The CDR3 protein is CSTKDSYTDTQYF. CDR3 DNA: TGCAGTACTAAGGACAGTTACACAGATACGCAGTATTTT.